The present TCR beta chain was sequenced within a study of T-cell memory formation after mild COVID-19. For the study at large: The two donors had largely donor-specific TCR clusters. Study observations and caveats: Whereas later expanders leaned CD4+, clones contracting day 15 to 85 showed a balanced CD4/CD8 makeup. Second-wave clones peaking on day 37 lacked confirmed SARS-CoV-2 specificity.

The V end was cut by 6 bases, the J end by 6 bases, with 15 bases between. CDR3 length: 13 residues. Germline values: CDR1 DFQATT, CDR2 SNEGSKA (reference sequence). TCRdb redid the calling of the 5' RACE reads with MiXCR, one entry per CDR3 protein. The sample gives about 360,000 distinct CDR3 sequences, around an eighth of which show up once; around 22% is in the top ten. This clonotype was counted many times. The target antigen is unknown. Sequenced material: PBMCs or a T cell subset sorted from them (not recorded which). This chain joins TRBV20-1 and TRBJ2-4; D might be TRBD2 (7 bases). The source of this sequence is a man younger than 30 who had mild COVID-19 (a few samples of this study predate the infection). Cell type and time point are not known. DNA for the CDR3: TGCAGTGCAGGGGGGGGGTTTCTAAACATTCAGTACTTC. Its translation: CSAGGGFLNIQYF.